The rows below give T cell receptor delta chains drawn from one sample of a study of gamma-delta chains in newborns, infants, children. TCRdb re-processed the reads via CATT. Of 3,000 to 4,000 delta-chain clones detected, around 4% appear once; the ten largest clones hold about 6%. The material sequenced was blood. The receptors derive from a child who was a newborn, infant or young child, either healthy, febrile or measles-vaccinated (not recorded which). Each CDR3 is given with its conserved first and last residue. A D gene is named only where the DNA matches it firmly. For some rows the clone size is stated as once, few or many, or as a class when expanded; others skip it.

>TRDV2|TRDJ1|TRDD3|NA
CACDTVGWGPYTDKLIF
TGTGCCTGTGACACCGTGGGCTGGGGGCCTTACACCGATAAACTCATCTTT
>TRDV1|TRDJ1|NA|few
CALGELAGLLGYATDKLIF
TGTGCTCTTGGGGAACTGGCCGGGCTGCTTGGGTACGCCACCGATAAACTCATCTTT
>TRDV2|TRDJ1|TRDD3|medium-sized
CACDTLLGGDLLLGETYTDKLIF
TGTGCCTGTGACACCCTCCTTGGTGGGGACCTATTACTGGGGGAGACGTACACCGATAAACTCATCTTT
>TRDV2|TRDJ1|TRDD3|few
CACDTLGDTYTDKLIF
TGTGCCTGTGACACCCTGGGGGATACGTACACCGATAAACTCATCTTT
>TRDV2|TRDJ1|TRDD3|medium-sized
CACDTLRTGGPLTDKLIF
TGTGCCTGTGACACGCTGCGTACTGGGGGACCCCTCACCGATAAACTCATCTTT
>TRDV2|TRDJ1|TRDD3|few
CACDTVPLGDTSTDKLIF
TGTGCCTGTGATACCGTACCGCTGGGGGATACGTCCACCGATAAACTCATCTTT
>TRDV2|TRDJ1|TRDD3|medium-sized
CACDTVQLGDPTQYTDKLIF
TGTGCCTGTGACACTGTCCAACTGGGGGACCCGACCCAATATACCGATAAACTCATCTTT
>TRDV2|TRDJ1|NA|NA
CACDELGGNTDKLIF
TGTGCCTGTGACGAGCTTGGGGGGAACACCGATAAACTCATCTTT
>TRDV2|TRDJ1|TRDD3|large
CACDTLLGDTSYTDKLIF
TGTGCCTGTGACACCCTACTGGGGGATACGTCGTACACCGATAAACTCATCTTT
>TRDV1|TRDJ1|NA|medium-sized
CALGGPSYSRYGILGDPDKLIF
TGTGCTCTTGGGGGGCCTTCCTACTCGAGGTATGGTATACTGGGGGATCCCGATAAACTCATCTTT
>TRDV2|TRDJ1|NA|medium-sized
CACDTVGGPTKKLIF
TGTGCCTGTGACACCGTAGGGGGCCCTACTAAGAAACTCATCTTT
>TRDV2|TRDJ1|NA|NA
CACDTVLVGSEELIF
TGTGCCTGTGACACCGTCTTGGTGGGTTCGGAGGAACTCATCTTT
>TRDV2|TRDJ1|NA|few
CACDSLAGEKYTDKLIF
TGTGCCTGTGATTCCCTGGCGGGGGAAAAGTACACCGATAAACTCATCTTT
>TRDV2|TRDJ3|TRDD3|few
CACDTLLGDNFWDTRQMFF
TGTGCCTGTGACACCCTTTTGGGGGATAATTTCTGGGACACCCGACAGATGTTTTTC
>TRDV2|TRDJ1|NA|few
CACDTVGAYTDKLIF
TGTGCCTGTGACACGGTGGGGGCCTACACCGATAAACTCATCTTT